Sequencing of this T cell receptor beta chain was carried out in a study of blood T cell repertoires in COVID-19 (TCRdb year 2020). About the investigation overall: Collaborator samples came from the United States, Italy and Spain and covered acute and convalescent phases of COVID-19. The material from the prospective study consisted of cDNA or gDNA derived from T cells, B-cell-depleted T cells, or PBMCs. Deeply sampled blood TCRbeta repertoires from subjects exposed to, actively infected with, or recovered from COVID-19 were included in the dataset. The repertoires were released in a freely available public database meant as a resource for research on the immune response to SARS-CoV-2. Samples came from the ongoing ImmuneRACE study (first 160 participants) plus 1,254 subjects from 6 global collaborators. Sample metadata almost always included a de-identified subject ID, COVID-19 status, age in years and sex. Where available, HLA class I and class II types were taken from metadata supplied by the sample provider and were not determined by assay-based typing. The investigation overall reported the following: The quantity of clinical and demographic metadata differed by source and by participant and was supplied without curation.

Taken from cysteine to phenylalanine, the CDR3 has 14 residues. The DNA shown is the 42-base CDR3, in frame from base 1. Germline trimming amounts to 5 bases on V and 8 bases on J, with 8 as the count of junction bases outside the gene matches. Via the germline V gene, CDR1 is SGHTA and CDR2 FQGTGA. This clone was picked up a small number of times. Its cognate antigen has yet to be identified. No quality values exist for individual bases; no much larger clone is one base distant. TCRbeta CDR3 regions were amplified from genomic DNA by means of the immunoSEQ Assay, a bias-controlled multiplex PCR. Concerning the study's data processing: Within the assay, amplification of reference gene primers was used to estimate how many nucleated cells each sample contained. To quantify the absolute abundance of each unique TCRbeta CDR3 rearrangement, sequence reads were collapsed and filtered. For each sample, productive Simpson clonality was calculated as the square root of Simpson's diversity index over productive rearrangements. What TCRdb holds here is the immuneACCESS table cut down to in-frame rearrangements. Part of the clones is not present; checked against another copy, under half of the missing clones reflect an unresolved V gene, and the others are unexplained. The DNA was the basis for D and trimming; V, J and clone size are from that table. Here the sample has about 220,000 clones; approximately 82% occur a single time. In total, the top ten clones hold about 15% of the sample.

In the prospective study, participants were roughly 18 to 100 years old, resided in about two dozen geographic areas of the United States, and were enrolled through a virtual design. In the prospective study, cohorts were assigned on the basis of participant-reported clinical history obtained from a screening survey and a study questionnaire. ImmuneRACE Cohort 3 recovered participants were defined by two consecutive negative NP/OP PCR tests, healthcare professional clearance, or symptom resolution. In the prospective study, mobile phlebotomists collected whole blood, serum and a nasopharyngeal or oropharyngeal swab from each participant. Prospective study participants could optionally give additional blood draws and questionnaires over an approximately two-month period. Before DNA extraction, blood samples from the prospective study were shipped at room temperature or frozen.

The sequence derives from a man in his forties who had recovered from COVID-19. Recombination joined TRBV7-3 with TRBJ1-2; 10 nucleotides in the junction match TRBD1. The sequencing input was PBMCs or T cells enriched from blood (not recorded which). At the DNA level, the sequence is TGTGCCAGCAGCCCGACAGGGGGCTCAGGAGGCTACACCTTC. Translation gives CASSPTGGSGGYTF.